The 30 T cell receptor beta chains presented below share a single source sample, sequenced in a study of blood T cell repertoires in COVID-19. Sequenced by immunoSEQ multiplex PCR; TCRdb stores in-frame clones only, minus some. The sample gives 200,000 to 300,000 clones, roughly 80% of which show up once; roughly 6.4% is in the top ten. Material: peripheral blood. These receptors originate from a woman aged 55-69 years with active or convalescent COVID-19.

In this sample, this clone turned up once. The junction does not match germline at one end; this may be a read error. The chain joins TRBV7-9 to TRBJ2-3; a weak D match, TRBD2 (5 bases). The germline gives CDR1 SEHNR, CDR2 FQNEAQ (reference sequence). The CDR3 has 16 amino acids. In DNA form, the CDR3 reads TGTGCCAGCAGCCTAGCAGTATTCGCGGGCACAGATACGCAGTATTTT. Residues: CASSLAVFAGTDTQYF.

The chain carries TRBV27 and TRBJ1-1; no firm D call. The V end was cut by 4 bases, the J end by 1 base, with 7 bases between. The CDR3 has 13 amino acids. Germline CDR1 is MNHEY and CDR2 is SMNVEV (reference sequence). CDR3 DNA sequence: TGTGCCAGCAGTTGGAGTCCGAACACTGAAGCTTTCTTT. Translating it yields CASSWSPNTEAFF.

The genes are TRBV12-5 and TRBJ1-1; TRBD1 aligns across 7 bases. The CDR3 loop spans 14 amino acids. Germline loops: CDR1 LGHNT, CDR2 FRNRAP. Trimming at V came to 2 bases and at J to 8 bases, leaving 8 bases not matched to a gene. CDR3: CASGLYTGTAEAFF. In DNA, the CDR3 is TGTGCTAGTGGTTTGTATACCGGGACAGCCGAAGCTTTCTTT.

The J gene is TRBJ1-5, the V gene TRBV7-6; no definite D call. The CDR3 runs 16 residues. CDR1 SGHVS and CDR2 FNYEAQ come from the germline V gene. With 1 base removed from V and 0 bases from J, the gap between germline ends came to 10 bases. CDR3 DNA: TGTGCCAGCAGCTTAGGTCCAGGAACTAGCAATCAGCCCCAGCATTTT. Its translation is CASSLGPGTSNQPQHF.

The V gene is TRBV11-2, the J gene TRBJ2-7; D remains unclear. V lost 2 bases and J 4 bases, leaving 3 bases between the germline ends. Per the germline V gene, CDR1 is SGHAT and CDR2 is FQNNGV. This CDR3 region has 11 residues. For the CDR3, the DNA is TGTGCCAGCAGCTTATATTACGAGCAGTACTTC. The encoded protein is CASSLYYEQYF.

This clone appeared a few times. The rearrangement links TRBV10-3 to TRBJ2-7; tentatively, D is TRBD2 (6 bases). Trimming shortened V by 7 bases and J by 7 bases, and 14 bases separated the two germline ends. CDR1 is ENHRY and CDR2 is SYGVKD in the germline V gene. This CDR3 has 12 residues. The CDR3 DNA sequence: TGTGCCATCAAGGGGATTGCGGGGGAGCAGTACTTC. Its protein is CAIKGIAGEQYF.

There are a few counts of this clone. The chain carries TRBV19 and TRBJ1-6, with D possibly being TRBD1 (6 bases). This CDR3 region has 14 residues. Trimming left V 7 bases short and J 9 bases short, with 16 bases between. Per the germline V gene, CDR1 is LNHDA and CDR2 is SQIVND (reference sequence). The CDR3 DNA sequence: TGTGCCAGTAACACCGGGACAAATTTTTCACCCCTCCACTTT. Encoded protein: CASNTGTNFSPLHF.

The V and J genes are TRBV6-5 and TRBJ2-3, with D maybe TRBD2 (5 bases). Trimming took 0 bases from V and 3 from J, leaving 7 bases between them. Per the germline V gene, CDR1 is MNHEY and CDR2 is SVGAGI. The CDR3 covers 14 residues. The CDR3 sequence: CASSYSRETDTQYF. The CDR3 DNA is TGTGCCAGCAGTTACTCCCGGGAAACAGATACGCAGTATTTT.

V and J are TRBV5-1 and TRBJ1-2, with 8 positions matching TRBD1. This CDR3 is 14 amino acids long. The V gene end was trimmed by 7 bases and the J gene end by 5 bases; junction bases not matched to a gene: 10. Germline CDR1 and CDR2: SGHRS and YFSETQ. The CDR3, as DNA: TGCGCCAGCGGACAGGGCCTGATTGCTTATGGCTACACCTTC. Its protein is CASGQGLIAYGYTF. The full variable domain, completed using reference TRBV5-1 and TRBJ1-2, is KAGVTQTPRYLIKTRGQQVTLSCSPISGHRSVSWYQQTPGQGLQFLFEYFSETQRNKGNFPGRFSGRQFSNSRSEMNVSTLELGDSALYLCASGQGLIAYGYTFGSGTRLTVV.

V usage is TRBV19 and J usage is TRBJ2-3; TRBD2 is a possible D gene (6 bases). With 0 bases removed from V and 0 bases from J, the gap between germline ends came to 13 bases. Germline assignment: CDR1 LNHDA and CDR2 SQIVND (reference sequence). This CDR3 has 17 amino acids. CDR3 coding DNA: TGTGCCAGTAGTATAGATCTCGGAGGGGCTAGCACAGATACGCAGTATTTT. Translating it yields CASSIDLGGASTDTQYF.

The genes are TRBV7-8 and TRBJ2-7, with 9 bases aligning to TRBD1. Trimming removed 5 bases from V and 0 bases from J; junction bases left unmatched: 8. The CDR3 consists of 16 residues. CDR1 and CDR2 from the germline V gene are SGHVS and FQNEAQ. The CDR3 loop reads CASSQRTGASSYEQYF. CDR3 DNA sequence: TGTGCCAGCAGCCAGCGGACAGGGGCCAGCTCCTACGAGCAGTACTTC. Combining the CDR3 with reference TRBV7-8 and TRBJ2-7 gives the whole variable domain GAGVSQSPRYKVAKRGQDVALRCDPISGHVSLFWYQQALGQGPEFLTYFQNEAQLDKSGLPSDRFFAERPEGSVSTLKIQRTQQEDSAVYLCASSQRTGASSYEQYFGPGTRLTVT.

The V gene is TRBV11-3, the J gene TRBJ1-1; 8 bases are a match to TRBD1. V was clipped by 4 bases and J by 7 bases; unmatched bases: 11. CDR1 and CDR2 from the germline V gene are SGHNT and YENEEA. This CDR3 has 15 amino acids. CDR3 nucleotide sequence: TGTGCCAGCAGCTCATCGCAGGGGGCGCAAAATGAAGCTTTCTTT. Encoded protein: CASSSSQGAQNEAFF.

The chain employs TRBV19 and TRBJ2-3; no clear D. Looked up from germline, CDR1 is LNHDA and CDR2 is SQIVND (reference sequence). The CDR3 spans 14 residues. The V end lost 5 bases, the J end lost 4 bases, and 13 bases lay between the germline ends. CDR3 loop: CASSLDPRADTQYF. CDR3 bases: TGTGCCAGTAGTTTGGATCCTCGGGCAGATACGCAGTATTTT.

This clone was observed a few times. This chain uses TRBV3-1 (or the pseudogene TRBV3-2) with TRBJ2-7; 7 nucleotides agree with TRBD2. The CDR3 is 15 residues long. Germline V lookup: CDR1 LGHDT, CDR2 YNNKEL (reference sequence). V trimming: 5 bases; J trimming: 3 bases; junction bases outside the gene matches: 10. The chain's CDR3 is CASSSQASGYYEQYF. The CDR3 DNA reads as TGTGCCAGCAGCTCCCAAGCTAGCGGCTACTACGAGCAGTACTTC.

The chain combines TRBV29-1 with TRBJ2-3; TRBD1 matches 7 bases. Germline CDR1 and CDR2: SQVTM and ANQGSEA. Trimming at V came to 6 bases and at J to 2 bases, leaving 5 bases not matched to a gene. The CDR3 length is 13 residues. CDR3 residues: CSVPQGITDTQYF. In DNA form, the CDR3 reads TGCAGCGTACCACAGGGGATCACAGATACGCAGTATTTT.

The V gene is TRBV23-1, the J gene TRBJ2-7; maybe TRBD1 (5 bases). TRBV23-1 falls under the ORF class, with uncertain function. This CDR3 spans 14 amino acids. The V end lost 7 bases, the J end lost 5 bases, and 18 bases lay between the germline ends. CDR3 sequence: CASTAGYCCNEQYV. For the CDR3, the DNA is TGCGCCAGCACCGCAGGGTACTGTTGTAACGAGCAGTACGTC.

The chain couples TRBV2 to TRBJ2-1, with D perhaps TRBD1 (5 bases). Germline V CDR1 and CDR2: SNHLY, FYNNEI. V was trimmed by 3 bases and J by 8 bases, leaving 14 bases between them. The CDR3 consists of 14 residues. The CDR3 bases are TGTGCCAGCAGTGACAGGGTGTGGTCCGATGAGCAGTTCTTC. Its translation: CASSDRVWSDEQFF.

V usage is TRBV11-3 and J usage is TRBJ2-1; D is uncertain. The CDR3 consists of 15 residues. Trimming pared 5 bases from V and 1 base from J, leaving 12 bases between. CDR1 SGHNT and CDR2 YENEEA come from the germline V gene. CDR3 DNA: TGTGCCAGCAGCCCTAGAGAGACTTCCTACAATGAGCAGTTCTTC. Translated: CASSPRETSYNEQFF.

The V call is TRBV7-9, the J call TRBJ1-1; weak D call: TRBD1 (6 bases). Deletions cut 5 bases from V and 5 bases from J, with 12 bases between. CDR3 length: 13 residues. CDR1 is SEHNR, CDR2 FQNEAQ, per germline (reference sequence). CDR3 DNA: TGTGCCAGCAGCCGGGGGGCGCAAACTGAAGCTTTCTTT. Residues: CASSRGAQTEAFF.

Here the CDR3 DNA reads TGTGCCAGCAAGAGTTCTGGAAACACCATATATTTT. Translating it yields CASKSSGNTIYF. J is TRBJ1-3 and V is TRBV28; D gene unclear. Germline CDR1 and CDR2: MDHEN and SYDVKM. This CDR3 is built from 12 residues. V gave up 7 bases and J gave up 1 base, with 5 bases separating them.

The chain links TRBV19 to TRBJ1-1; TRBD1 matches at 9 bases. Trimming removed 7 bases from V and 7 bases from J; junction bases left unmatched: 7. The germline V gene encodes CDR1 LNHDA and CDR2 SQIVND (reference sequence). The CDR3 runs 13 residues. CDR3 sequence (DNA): TGTGCCAGTACGGACAGGGGATCGGTTGAAGCTTTCTTT. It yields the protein CASTDRGSVEAFF.

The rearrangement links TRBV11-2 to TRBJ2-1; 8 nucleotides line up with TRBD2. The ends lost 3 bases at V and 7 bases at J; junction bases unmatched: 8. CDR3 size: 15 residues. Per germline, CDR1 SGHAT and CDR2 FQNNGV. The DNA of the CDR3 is TGTGCCAGCAGCTTTTGGCCGGGACTAGAGAATGAGCAGTTCTTC. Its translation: CASSFWPGLENEQFF.

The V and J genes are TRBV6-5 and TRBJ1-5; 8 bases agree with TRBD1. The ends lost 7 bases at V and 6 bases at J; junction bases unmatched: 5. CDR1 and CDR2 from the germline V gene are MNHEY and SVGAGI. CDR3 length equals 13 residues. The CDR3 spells CASNPDRAQPQHF. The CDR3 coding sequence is TGTGCCAGCAACCCGGACAGGGCTCAGCCCCAGCATTTT.

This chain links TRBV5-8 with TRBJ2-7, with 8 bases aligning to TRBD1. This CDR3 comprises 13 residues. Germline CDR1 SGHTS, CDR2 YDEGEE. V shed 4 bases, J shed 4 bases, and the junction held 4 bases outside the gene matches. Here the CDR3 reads CASSRGQEYEQYV. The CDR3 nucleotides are TGTGCCAGCAGCCGGGGACAGGAGTACGAGCAGTACGTC.

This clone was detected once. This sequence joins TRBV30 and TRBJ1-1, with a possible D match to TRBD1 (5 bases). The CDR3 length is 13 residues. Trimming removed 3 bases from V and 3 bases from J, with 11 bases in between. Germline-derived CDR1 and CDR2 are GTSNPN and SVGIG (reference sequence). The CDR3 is CAWRRGVDTEAFF. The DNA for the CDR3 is TGTGCCTGGAGACGGGGGGTTGACACTGAAGCTTTCTTT.

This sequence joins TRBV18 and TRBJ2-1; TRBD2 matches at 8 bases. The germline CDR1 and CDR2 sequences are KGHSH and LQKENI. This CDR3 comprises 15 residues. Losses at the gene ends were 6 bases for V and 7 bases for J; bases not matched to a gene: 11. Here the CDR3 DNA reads TGTGCCAGCTCGCCTCAAGCGGGGGCGGTAAATGAGCAGTTCTTC. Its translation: CASSPQAGAVNEQFF.

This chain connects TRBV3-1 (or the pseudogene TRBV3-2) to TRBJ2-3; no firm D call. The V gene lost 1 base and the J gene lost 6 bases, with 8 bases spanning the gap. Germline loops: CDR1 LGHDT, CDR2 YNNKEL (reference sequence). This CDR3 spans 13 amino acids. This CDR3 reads CASSQGPVDTQYF. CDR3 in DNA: TGTGCCAGCAGCCAAGGGCCAGTGGATACGCAGTATTTT.

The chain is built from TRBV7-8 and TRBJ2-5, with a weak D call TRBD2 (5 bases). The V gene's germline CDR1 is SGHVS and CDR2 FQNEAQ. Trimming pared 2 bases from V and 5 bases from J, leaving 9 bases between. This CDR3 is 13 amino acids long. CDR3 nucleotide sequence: TGTGCCAGCAGCTTATCTAGCTTGGAGACCCAGTACTTC. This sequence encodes CASSLSSLETQYF.

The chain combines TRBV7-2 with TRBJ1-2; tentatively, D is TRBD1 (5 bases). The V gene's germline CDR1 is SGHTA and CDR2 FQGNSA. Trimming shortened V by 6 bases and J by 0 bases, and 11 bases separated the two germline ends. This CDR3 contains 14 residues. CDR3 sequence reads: CASRKDTPNYGYTF. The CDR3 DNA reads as TGTGCCAGCAGGAAGGACACACCTAACTATGGCTACACCTTC.

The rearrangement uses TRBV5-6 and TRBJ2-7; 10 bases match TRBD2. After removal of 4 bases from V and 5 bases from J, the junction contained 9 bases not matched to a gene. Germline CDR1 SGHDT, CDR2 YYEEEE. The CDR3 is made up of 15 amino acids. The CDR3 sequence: CASSPATSGFHEQYF. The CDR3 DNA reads TGTGCCAGCAGCCCCGCGACTAGCGGGTTCCACGAGCAGTACTTC.